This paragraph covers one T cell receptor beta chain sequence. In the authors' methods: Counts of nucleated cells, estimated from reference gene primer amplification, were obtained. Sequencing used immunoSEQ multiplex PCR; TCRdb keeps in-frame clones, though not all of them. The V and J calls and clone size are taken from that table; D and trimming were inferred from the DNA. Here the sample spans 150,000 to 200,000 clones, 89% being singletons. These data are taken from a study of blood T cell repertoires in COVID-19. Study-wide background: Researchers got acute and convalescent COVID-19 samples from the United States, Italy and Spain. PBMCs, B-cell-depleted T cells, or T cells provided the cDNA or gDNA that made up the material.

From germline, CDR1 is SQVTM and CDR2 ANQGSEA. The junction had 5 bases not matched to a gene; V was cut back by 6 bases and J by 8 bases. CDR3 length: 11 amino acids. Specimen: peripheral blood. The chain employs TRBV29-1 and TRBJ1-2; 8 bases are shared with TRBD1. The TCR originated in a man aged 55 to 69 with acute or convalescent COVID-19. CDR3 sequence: CSVGQVSGYTF. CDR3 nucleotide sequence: TGCAGCGTGGGACAGGTCTCCGGCTACACCTTC.